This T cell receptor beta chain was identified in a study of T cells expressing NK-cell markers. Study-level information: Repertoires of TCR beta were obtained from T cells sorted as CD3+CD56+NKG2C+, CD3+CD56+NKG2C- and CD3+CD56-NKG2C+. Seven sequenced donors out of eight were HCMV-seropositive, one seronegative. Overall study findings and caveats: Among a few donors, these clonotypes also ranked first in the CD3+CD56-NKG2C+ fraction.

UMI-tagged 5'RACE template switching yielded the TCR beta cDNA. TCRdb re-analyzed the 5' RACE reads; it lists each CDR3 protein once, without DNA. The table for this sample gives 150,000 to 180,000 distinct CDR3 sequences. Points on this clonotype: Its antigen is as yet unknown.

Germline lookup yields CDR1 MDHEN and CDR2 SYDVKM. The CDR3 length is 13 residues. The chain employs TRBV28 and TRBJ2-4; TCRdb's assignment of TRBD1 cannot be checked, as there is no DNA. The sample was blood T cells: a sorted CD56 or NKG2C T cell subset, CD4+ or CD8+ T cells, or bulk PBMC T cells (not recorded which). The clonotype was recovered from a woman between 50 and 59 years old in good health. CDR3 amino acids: CASSFGQGDIQYF.